This TCR beta chain was identified in a study of T cell changes during pregnancy in multiple sclerosis. The germline gives CDR1 MNHEY, CDR2 SVGAGI. Trimming at V came to 5 bases and at J to 1 base, leaving 2 bases not matched to a gene. The CDR3 extends over 14 amino acids. The assay was immunoSEQ multiplex PCR, and TCRdb's table has in-frame clones only and misses some. The table has around 61,000 clones, around 89% seen once. The chain is built from TRBV6-5 and TRBJ1-3, with 7 nucleotides matching TRBD1. This TCR came from a female donor in good health, enrolled as a control in a pregnancy study. The input for sequencing was peripheral blood, taken in the first trimester of pregnancy. The CDR3 DNA reads TGTGCCAGCAGTAAGACAGGGTCTGGAAACACCATATATTTT. Translated: CASSKTGSGNTIYF.